This T cell receptor (beta chain) was profiled in a study of cytomegalovirus exposure and HLA in healthy donors. The CDR3 runs 16 residues. Per the germline V gene, CDR1 is WSHSY and CDR2 is SAAADI. Deletions cut 8 bases from V and 0 bases from J, with 14 bases between. PCR used 60 Vbeta primers and 13 Jbeta primers. The protocol was immunoSEQ multiplex PCR, while the TCRdb copy is restricted to in-frame clones and leaves out a portion. This sample's clone table lists under 200,000 clones. The material sequenced was PBMCs. The chain carries TRBV10-2 and TRBJ2-6; D might be TRBD1 (5 bases). The sequence was obtained from a young man in good health and CMV-seronegative. Here the CDR3 reads CASGALSRSGANVLTF. The CDR3 DNA reads TGCGCCAGCGGGGCGTTGAGCCGCTCTGGGGCCAACGTCCTGACTTTC.